This T cell receptor beta chain was found in a study of cytomegalovirus exposure and HLA in healthy donors. Study-level results: It was reported that the classifier diagnosed cytomegalovirus status with high specificity and sensitivity in both the original and validation cohorts.

Clones were sequenced by immunoSEQ multiplex PCR, and TCRdb holds only the in-frame ones, with some missing. The top ten clones hold 1.1% of a sample with over 45,000 clones, more than 90% of them seen once. Turning to this clone: Its antigen is undetermined.

From germline, CDR1 is SGHDT and CDR2 YYEEEE. CDR3 length: 14 amino acids. V shed 1 base and J shed 5 bases, with 12 bases lying between them. This chain joins TRBV5-6 and TRBJ2-5; TRBD2 is a possible D gene (6 bases). The sequenced sample consisted of PBMCs. This sequence was found in a man in his late teens or twenties in good health and CMV-seronegative. CDR3: CASSLFGGRETQYF. The DNA of the CDR3 is TGTGCCAGCAGCTTGTTCGGGGGTCGGGAGACCCAGTACTTC. Variable domain in full (rest from reference TRBV5-6 and TRBJ2-5): DAGVTQSPTHLIKTRGQQVTLRCSPKSGHDTVSWYQQALGQGPQFIFQYYEEEERQRGNFPDRFSGHQFPNYSSELNVNALLLGDSALYLCASSLFGGRETQYFGPGTRLLVL.